The rows below give T cell receptor beta chains drawn from one sample of a study of Ad26.COV2.S vaccination and SARS-CoV-2 variants. The data were produced by immunoSEQ multiplex PCR, yet TCRdb's version contains in-frame clones alone and is incomplete. The sample has around 250,000 clones; about 83% are singletons. This specimen consisted of peripheral blood, obtained in a trial of Ad26.COV2.S vaccine versus placebo. These receptors all stem from a person aged 18-65 years who received the Ad26.COV2.S COVID-19 vaccine or a placebo. CDR3s include the opening cysteine and the closing phenylalanine or tryptophan. D genes are given only for firm matches. Clone size is shown for a subset of rows, as once, few, many or a class of expanded clone.

d_gene	v_gene	j_gene	abundance	CDR3nt	CDR3aa
NA	TRBV7-2	TRBJ2-1	NA	TGTGCCAGCAGCTTAGAAGGGATCTCCTACAATGAGCAGTTCTTC	CASSLEGISYNEQFF
NA	TRBV14	TRBJ1-3	NA	TGTGCCAGCAGTCTCTCGGGAAACACCATATATTTT	CASSLSGNTIYF
TRBD2	TRBV29-1	TRBJ2-3	NA	TGCAGCGTTGAAGTTGATGGGCGGGAGCCAGATACGCAGTATTTT	CSVEVDGREPDTQYF
TRBD1	TRBV9	TRBJ1-2	NA	TGTGCCAGCAGCGGGGCCACAGGGGGCAATGGCTACACCTTC	CASSGATGGNGYTF
NA	TRBV4-2	TRBJ1-5	few	TGTGCCAGCAGCCCGCGGACGGATTATCAGCCCCAGCATTTT	CASSPRTDYQPQHF
NA	TRBV15	TRBJ2-7	NA	TGTGCCACCGCGGGTAGGTTCGCTGGCGAGCAGTACTTC	CATAGRFAGEQYF
NA	TRBV11-3	TRBJ2-3	NA	TGTGCCAGCAGCTTGGTCCGAGCAGATACGCAGTATTTT	CASSLVRADTQYF
TRBD2	TRBV7-3	TRBJ2-1	once	TGTGCCAGCAGCCTGGGACTAGCGAGGAACAATGAGCAGTTCTTC	CASSLGLARNNEQFF
NA	TRBV6-2/TRBV6-3	TRBJ1-5	NA	TGTGCCAGCAGCAGGACAGTGAATCAGCCCCAGCATTTT	CASSRTVNQPQHF
NA	TRBV3-1/TRBV3-2	TRBJ2-5	NA	TGTGCCAGCAGCCAGGTGAAGGGCGAGACCCAGTACTTC	CASSQVKGETQYF
NA	TRBV4-1	TRBJ1-6	NA	TGCGCCAGCAGCCCCCAGGGAAACCCACCCCTCCACTTT	CASSPQGNPPLHF
NA	TRBV6-6	TRBJ1-1	NA	TGTGCCAGCAGCCCCGAGAGACGGGGTACTGAAGCTTTCTTT	CASSPERRGTEAFF
TRBD2	TRBV6-5	TRBJ2-3	NA	TGTGCAGCCTCTCCGGGGGGATATACGCAGTATTTT	CAASPGGYTQYF
TRBD2	TRBV18	TRBJ2-7	NA	TGTGCCAGCTCACCACGGGCGGGGGGGTACGAGCAGTACTTC	CASSPRAGGYEQYF
NA	TRBV27	TRBJ2-6	NA	TGTGCCAGCAAGGGGGATTTTTCTACCTCTGGGGCCAACGTCCTGACTTTC	CASKGDFSTSGANVLTF
NA	TRBV7-3	TRBJ2-1	NA	TGTGCCAGCAGCTTTACACCTAGCGCTCATGAGCAGTTCTTC	CASSFTPSAHEQFF
NA	TRBV2	TRBJ1-1	once	TGTGCCAGCAGTGAATTCACAGGGAGCCCTGAAGCTTTCTTT	CASSEFTGSPEAFF
TRBD2	TRBV18	TRBJ2-1	NA	TGTGCCAGCTCAATAAGGACTAGCGGGAACTACAATGAGCAGTTCTTC	CASSIRTSGNYNEQFF
NA	TRBV3-1/TRBV3-2	TRBJ1-1	once	TGTGCCAGCAGCGGATGGGGGGGCAGCACTGAAGCTTTCTTT	CASSGWGGSTEAFF
NA	TRBV19	TRBJ2-3	NA	TGTGCCAGTGGAGTAGGGCCAGATACGCAGTATTTT	CASGVGPDTQYF
TRBD1	TRBV6-6	TRBJ2-5	NA	TGTGCCAGCAGCCTCACAGGGGGGGAGACCCAGTACTTC	CASSLTGGETQYF
TRBD2	TRBV27	TRBJ2-3	NA	TGTGCCAGCAGTTTTCTGCTAGCGGGAGCGCAGTATTTT	CASSFLLAGAQYF
NA	TRBV5-5	TRBJ1-1	once	TGTGCCAGCAGCTTGGAAGTGGGACTGAACACTGAAGCTTTCTTT	CASSLEVGLNTEAFF
NA	TRBV18	TRBJ1-6	NA	TGTGCCAGCTCACCACCTCAACAGGGTGTTTCACCCCTCCACTTT	CASSPPQQGVSPLHF
TRBD1	TRBV6-2/TRBV6-3	TRBJ2-7	NA	TGTGCCAGCAGTCCCCCCGGGACAGCGGCTACGGAGCAGTACTTC	CASSPPGTAATEQYF
NA	TRBV5-1	TRBJ2-5	NA	TGCGCCAGCAGCTTGGAACCCGGAGAGACCCAGTACTTC	CASSLEPGETQYF
TRBD1	TRBV4-1	TRBJ1-1	NA	TGCGCCAGCAGCCCAAGACAGGGGCTCTGGAACACTGAAGCTTTCTTT	CASSPRQGLWNTEAFF
TRBD2	TRBV19	TRBJ2-1	once	TGTGCCAGTAGTACCAAACTAGCGGGAGGGATTTACAATGAGCAGTTCTTC	CASSTKLAGGIYNEQFF
NA	TRBV5-6	TRBJ1-3	NA	TGTGCCAGCAGCTCCCTCACACTCACCGGAAACACCATATATTTT	CASSSLTLTGNTIYF
TRBD1	TRBV18	TRBJ1-4	NA	TGTGCCAGCTCACCAGGACAGGGTGGAGGGAATGAAAAACTGTTTTTT	CASSPGQGGGNEKLFF
NA	TRBV30	TRBJ2-1	NA	TGTGCCTGGAGAGGACTGATGAGCTCCTACAATGAGCAGTTCTTC	CAWRGLMSSYNEQFF
TRBD1	TRBV7-9	TRBJ1-4	NA	TGTGCCAGCAGCCCGGGACAGAAGGGGAATGAAAAACTGTTTTTT	CASSPGQKGNEKLFF
NA	TRBV12-5	TRBJ2-5	NA	TGTGCTAGTGGTTTGGTACGAAAGGAGGTAGAGACCCAGTACTTC	CASGLVRKEVETQYF
NA	TRBV12-3/TRBV12-4	TRBJ1-5	NA	TGTGCCAGCAGCCTCGAGGGGCAGCCCCAGCATTTT	CASSLEGQPQHF
TRBD2	TRBV9	TRBJ2-1	once	TGTGCCAGCAGCGTAGTTCCAGCGGGGGGCCGGTACAATGAGCAGTTCTTC	CASSVVPAGGRYNEQFF
NA	TRBV11-2	TRBJ1-3	NA	TGTGCCAGCAGCCCCCTCGGAAACACCATATATTTT	CASSPLGNTIYF
NA	TRBV6-5	TRBJ1-5	NA	TGTGCTGTACGGGGGGATTATCAGCCCCAGCATTTT	CAVRGDYQPQHF
TRBD1	TRBV7-2	TRBJ2-7	NA	TGTGCCAGCAGCTCCCGGGACAGGACGTCCTACGAGCAGTACTTC	CASSSRDRTSYEQYF
NA	TRBV4-1	TRBJ1-5	NA	TGCGCCAGCAGCCAAGGGGATGGGGGCAATCAGCCCCAGCATTTT	CASSQGDGGNQPQHF
TRBD1	TRBV16	TRBJ2-5	NA	TGTGCCAGCAGCCTCCTCACAGGGGGCGGGGAGACCCAGTACTTC	CASSLLTGGGETQYF
NA	TRBV4-2	TRBJ1-2	NA	TGTGCCAGCAGCCAAGGGGCAGGGACCTTCTATGGCTACACCTTC	CASSQGAGTFYGYTF
TRBD1	TRBV3-1/TRBV3-2	TRBJ1-1	NA	TGTGCCAGTACCGGGACAGGTAACACTGAAGCTTTCTTT	CASTGTGNTEAFF
NA	TRBV30	TRBJ2-5	NA	TGTGCCTGGAGTGTAGGAGGGGAGACCCAGTACTTC	CAWSVGGETQYF